This T cell receptor (beta chain) derives from a study of regulatory T cells in long-lasting Graves disease. Looking at the study overall: To qualify as persistent, Graves' disease required over 5 years of antithyroid drugs with positive TSH receptor antibodies.

The time point was: persistent/refractory GD, antithyroid drugs over 5 years with positive TRAb. Making the TCR library involved RNA that had been extracted from PBMCs. Building the TCR beta libraries relied on iRepertoire HTBI primers, and CDR3 regions underwent Arm-PCR. TCRdb used MiXCR to reprocess the multiplex PCR reads, holding one entry per CDR3 protein. The sample has over 350,000 distinct CDR3 sequences, less than 25% seen once. Whole-study results and caveats: The work looked only at peripheral blood and did not look at thyroid tissue. Graves' patients with persistent disease showed TCR diversity lower than patients newly diagnosed.

This clonotype was counted a few times. Its antigen is not known. This receptor was taken from a female donor with Graves disease. The sample was peripheral blood mononuclear cells (PBMCs), taken when the disease was refractory, from a patient treated with antithyroid drugs.

For the CDR3, the DNA is TGTGCCAGTAGTATGGGACAGGGGACAAACGGCTACGAGCAGTACTTC. It specifies CASSMGQGTNGYEQYF. This chain connects TRBV19 to TRBJ2-7; 10 positions match TRBD1. V shed 3 bases, J shed 3 bases, and the junction held 8 bases outside the gene matches. This CDR3 has 16 amino acids. Per the germline V gene, CDR1 is LNHDA and CDR2 is SQIVND (reference sequence).